This entry describes one T cell receptor beta chain. V was pared by 5 bases and J by 6 bases, with 7 bases of the junction left unmatched. Germline CDR1 is SGHVS and CDR2 is FQNEAQ. CDR3 length equals 15 residues. The data derive from a study of blood T cell repertoires in COVID-19. Study overall: Samples of COVID-19 (acute and convalescent) were obtained from the United States, Italy and Spain. T cells, B-cell-depleted T cells, or PBMCs supplied cDNA or gDNA.

As originally analysed: From reference gene primer amplification, estimates of nucleated cell counts were derived. Sequenced by immunoSEQ multiplex PCR; TCRdb stores in-frame clones only, minus some. The V and J calls and clone size were taken over from that table, and D and trimming were inferred from the DNA. The profile shows about 170,000 clones, approximately 83% of them singletons. Sequencing was carried out using peripheral blood. This rearrangement joins TRBV7-8 to TRBJ2-3; the match to TRBD2 covers 11 bases. This clonotype was sampled from a woman aged 80 or over with acute or convalescent COVID-19. The CDR3, as DNA: TGTGCCAGCAGCCTTAGCGGGAGGGATCAGGATACGCAGTATTTT. Translation: CASSLSGRDQDTQYF. Full variable domain (outside the CDR3, taken from reference TRBV7-8 and TRBJ2-3): GAGVSQSPRYKVAKRGQDVALRCDPISGHVSLFWYQQALGQGPEFLTYFQNEAQLDKSGLPSDRFFAERPEGSVSTLKIQRTQQEDSAVYLCASSLSGRDQDTQYFGPGTRLTVL.